This record covers a single T cell receptor (beta chain). V lost 3 bases to trimming and J lost 1 base, with 12 bases between them. This CDR3 has 16 amino acids. Germline V gene data show CDR1 as MNHEY and CDR2 as SMNVEV (reference sequence). A second about 7 to 11 cycle PCR used barcoded and J-beta primers. A 12-random-nucleotide template-switch adaptor tagged each cDNA molecule. TCRdb re-called the 5' RACE reads through MiXCR, storing one row per CDR3 protein. The sample records over 1,200,000 distinct CDR3 sequences, around 59% being singletons. These data are taken from a study of blood T cells in healthy people across ages.

This TCR came from a man between 18 and 35 years old in good health. The chain employs TRBV27 and TRBJ2-2; the D gene is possibly TRBD1 (6 bases). Sequenced sample: blood. The CDR3 spells CASSFGQGLNTGELFF. CDR3 bases: TGTGCCAGCAGTTTTGGTCAGGGGTTGAACACCGGGGAGCTGTTTTTT.